These 26 T cell receptor beta chains came from one sample sequenced in a study of blood T cell repertoires in COVID-19. Produced via immunoSEQ multiplex PCR; TCRdb's table is partial and in-frame only. The repertoire holds 60,000 to 75,000 clones, with just over 85% as singletons. The sample taken for sequencing was peripheral blood. The receptors shown here come from a woman older than 75 with active COVID-19.

V and J are TRBV24-1 and TRBJ2-3; possibly TRBD1 for D (6 bases). The CDR3 sequence is 13 residues long. Trimming took off 7 bases at V and 1 base at J, with 8 bases between the two ends. Germline V gene sequence: CDR1 KGHDR, CDR2 SFDVKD. The CDR3 sequence: CATRTGGTDTQYF. The CDR3 DNA reads TGTGCCACCAGGACAGGCGGCACAGATACGCAGTATTTT.

This clone was recorded only once. The V gene is TRBV5-1, the J gene TRBJ2-3, with 8 positions matching TRBD2. The ends lost 4 bases at V and 1 base at J; junction bases unmatched: 5. The CDR3 is 15 amino acids. The V gene's germline CDR1 is SGHRS and CDR2 YFSETQ. The CDR3 sequence: CASSLGLVGTDTQYF. The CDR3 DNA sequence: TGCGCCAGCAGCCTGGGACTAGTGGGCACAGATACGCAGTATTTT.

The V call is TRBV6-2 or TRBV6-3, the J call TRBJ2-1; 9 bases fit TRBD2. The CDR3 covers 14 residues. Germline V gene data show CDR1 as MNHEY and CDR2 as SVGEGT. After removal of 2 bases from V and 10 bases from J, the junction contained 6 bases not matched to a gene. The CDR3 DNA sequence: TGTGCCAGCAGTTACCTAGCGGGGTCGGGGGAGCAGTTCTTC. Translating gives CASSYLAGSGEQFF.

V is TRBV15 and J is TRBJ1-1; D is undetermined. CDR1 and CDR2 (germline): LNHNV, YYDKDF (reference sequence). The CDR3 runs to 13 residues. V lost 3 bases to trimming and J lost 5 bases, with 10 bases between them. The CDR3 loop reads CATSRFPHTEAFF. CDR3 in DNA: TGTGCCACCAGCAGGTTCCCCCATACTGAAGCTTTCTTT.

In DNA form, the CDR3 reads TGCGCCAGCAGCCAAAGGACTCAAGAGACCCAGTACTTC. Residues: CASSQRTQETQYF. V usage is TRBV4-3 and J usage is TRBJ2-5, with D tentatively TRBD2 (5 bases). The V end was cut by 2 bases, the J end by 2 bases, with 6 bases between. Germline V gives CDR1 LGHNA, CDR2 YSLEER. CDR3 size: 13 residues.

The chain couples TRBV5-4 to TRBJ2-5; 9 bases line up with TRBD2. The CDR3 extends over 16 amino acids. V was pared by 5 bases and J by 3 bases, with 11 bases of the junction left unmatched. Germline CDR1 is SGHNT and CDR2 is YYREEE (reference sequence). This chain's CDR3 is CASRPEAGGLKETQYF. DNA for the CDR3: TGTGCCAGCAGACCAGAAGCGGGGGGCCTCAAAGAGACCCAGTACTTC.

The V call is TRBV19, the J call TRBJ1-2; 7 nucleotides align to TRBD1. J gave up 8 bases and V 7 bases, and 10 bases lay outside the gene matches. Germline V gives CDR1 LNHDA, CDR2 SQIVND (reference sequence). The CDR3 sequence is 13 residues long. CDR3 sequence reads: CASTGTALRGYTF. Written as DNA, the CDR3 is TGTGCCAGTACCGGGACAGCTTTAAGGGGCTACACCTTC.

The chain recombines TRBV11-3 with TRBJ2-5, with TRBD1 identical over 7 bases. The V gene end was trimmed by 4 bases and the J gene end by 5 bases; junction bases not matched to a gene: 4. There are 13 residues in the CDR3. Germline assignment: CDR1 SGHNT and CDR2 YENEEA. The CDR3 loop reads CASSYRGSETQYF. For the CDR3, the DNA is TGTGCCAGCAGCTACAGGGGATCGGAGACCCAGTACTTC.

CDR3 sequence: CASSLVSGGGSYNSPLHF. CDR3 sequence (DNA): TGTGCCAGCAGCTTAGTATCCGGGGGGGGATCCTATAATTCACCCCTCCACTTT. The chain recombines TRBV7-9 with TRBJ1-6, with a possible D match to TRBD1 (5 bases). Trimming pared 1 base from V and 1 base from J, leaving 14 bases between. CDR3 length equals 18 residues. From germline, CDR1 is SEHNR and CDR2 FQNEAQ (reference sequence).

The gene calls are TRBV9 and TRBJ2-5, with 8 bases matching TRBD2. Trimming cost V 0 bases and J 7 bases; bases outside gene matches: 11. The CDR3 has 16 residues. CDR1 and CDR2 (germline): SGDLS, YYNGEE. CDR3 coding DNA: TGTGCCAGCAGCGTAGCTTCCGGGGGGGCTGGGGGGACCCAGTACTTC. It translates to CASSVASGGAGGTQYF.

This rearrangement joins TRBV5-1 to TRBJ2-7; 7 bases fit TRBD2. Germline values: CDR1 SGHRS, CDR2 YFSETQ. The CDR3 has 18 residues. Unmatched junction bases numbered 15, after V lost 2 bases and J lost 1 base. The CDR3 reads CASSLRSGTTTRSYEQYF. The CDR3 coding sequence is TGCGCCAGCAGCTTAAGATCCGGGACTACCACTCGTTCCTACGAGCAGTACTTC.

This rearrangement joins TRBV9 to TRBJ2-5; 9 bases line up with TRBD2. Trimming at V came to 4 bases and at J to 2 bases, leaving 3 bases not matched to a gene. Germline loops: CDR1 SGDLS, CDR2 YYNGEE. The CDR3 covers 14 residues. The CDR3, as DNA: TGTGCCAGCAGCCTAAGCGGGGGGCAAGAGACCCAGTACTTC. Amino acids: CASSLSGGQETQYF.

The V gene is TRBV10-3, the J gene TRBJ2-3, with D possibly being TRBD2 (6 bases). CDR1 is ENHRY, CDR2 SYGVKD, per germline. The CDR3 is 14 residues long. Trimming removed 7 bases from V and 5 bases from J, with 16 bases in between. In nucleotides, the CDR3 is TGTGCCATCAAATGGGACTCCGCGGTAGATACGCAGTATTTT. This codes for CAIKWDSAVDTQYF.

This clone was found a few times. J is TRBJ1-2 and V is TRBV7-2, with D unresolved. V lost 5 bases to trimming and J lost 5 bases, with 12 bases between them. CDR1 SGHTA and CDR2 FQGNSA come from the germline V gene. The CDR3 contains 13 residues. In DNA form, the CDR3 reads TGTGCCAGCAGCCCATTAAATAGTTATGGCTACACCTTC. Translating it yields CASSPLNSYGYTF.

This clone was observed once. The rearrangement joins TRBV4-3 to TRBJ1-5, with D hard to call. Deletions cut 0 bases from V and 0 bases from J, with 6 bases between. CDR3 size: 15 residues. Germline lookup yields CDR1 LGHNA and CDR2 YSLEER. CDR3 bases: TGCGCCAGCAGCCAAGATTGGGCTAGCAATCAGCCCCAGCATTTT. Amino acids: CASSQDWASNQPQHF.

The rearrangement uses TRBV5-4 and TRBJ1-1, with TRBD1 as a possible D gene (6 bases). The CDR3 runs to 14 residues. Trimming removed 4 bases at V and 5 bases at J, with 15 bases between. Germline V CDR1 and CDR2: SGHNT, YYREEE (reference sequence). This CDR3 is CASSPWGGRTEAFF. The CDR3 DNA follows: TGTGCCAGCAGCCCCTGGGGGGGGCGGACTGAAGCTTTCTTT.

This chain joins TRBV5-1 and TRBJ1-2, with 12 bases lining up with TRBD1. V shed 0 bases, J shed 8 bases, and the junction held 2 bases outside the gene matches. Germline CDR1 reads SGHRS; CDR2 reads YFSETQ. The CDR3 spans 14 residues. The CDR3 coding sequence is TGCGCCAGCAGCTTGGAGGGGACAGGGGGCGGCTACACCTTC. Amino acid sequence: CASSLEGTGGGYTF.

The rearrangement uses TRBV2 and TRBJ1-4; 7 nucleotides align to TRBD1. CDR3 length: 12 residues. V shed 6 bases, J shed 8 bases, and the junction held 3 bases outside the gene matches. Germline V gene sequence: CDR1 SNHLY, CDR2 FYNNEI. Written as DNA, the CDR3 is TGTGCCAGCAGCCCAGGGGGAGAAAAACTGTTTTTT. It specifies CASSPGGEKLFF.

CDR3 sequence (DNA): TGTGCCGGTCGACAGGGGGCCGACTATGGCTACACCTTC. Amino acids: CAGRQGADYGYTF. This rearrangement joins TRBV7-9 to TRBJ1-2; 10 bases line up with TRBD1. Germline V gene lookup returns CDR1 SEHNR and CDR2 FQNEAQ (reference sequence). The V and J ends lost 11 bases and 3 bases, in that order; junction bases with no gene match: 6. CDR3 length: 13 residues.

V and J are TRBV27 and TRBJ2-3, with 8 bases identical to TRBD2. This CDR3 region has 16 residues. Trimming took 5 bases from V and 5 from J; bases not matched to a gene: 12. In germline, CDR1 is MNHEY, CDR2 SMNVEV (reference sequence). In nucleotides, the CDR3 is TGTGCCAGCAGTGCTTCTGGGCGGGGGGCTGTAGATACGCAGTATTTT. It yields the protein CASSASGRGAVDTQYF.

This chain joins TRBV6-5 and TRBJ2-7, with TRBD1 matching over 7 bases. The CDR3 contains 15 residues. Germline V gives CDR1 MNHEY, CDR2 SVGAGI. The junction had 8 bases not matched to a gene; V was cut back by 4 bases and J by 2 bases. The CDR3 loop reads CASSSTGTAPYEQYF. The DNA for the CDR3 is TGTGCCAGCAGTTCGACCGGGACAGCCCCCTACGAGCAGTACTTC.

The V gene is TRBV7-2, the J gene TRBJ1-2; 9 nucleotides agree with TRBD1. There are 13 residues in the CDR3. The germline V gene has CDR1 SGHTA and CDR2 FQGNSA. Trimming removed 5 bases from V and 7 bases from J; junction bases left unmatched: 5. This CDR3 reads CASSEQGALGYTF. CDR3 nucleotides: TGTGCCAGCAGCGAACAGGGGGCGCTTGGCTACACCTTC.

The chain couples TRBV11-2 to TRBJ2-3; 11 nucleotides agree with TRBD2. The CDR3 totals 16 residues. V dropped 5 bases and J dropped 6; count of bases not matched to a gene: 10. CDR1 is SGHAT and CDR2 is FQNNGV in the germline V gene. The CDR3 nucleotides are TGTGCCAGCAGCCCCTCTCTAGCGGGGGGAGGGGATACGCAGTATTTT. It translates to CASSPSLAGGGDTQYF.

V usage is TRBV7-9 and J usage is TRBJ1-1; D may be TRBD1 (6 bases). Germline V CDR1 and CDR2: SEHNR, FQNEAQ (reference sequence). The CDR3 loop spans 14 amino acids. The V and J ends lost 3 bases and 5 bases respectively, with 13 bases between them. CDR3: CASSFTGPSTEAFF. The CDR3 nucleotides read TGTGCCAGCAGCTTTACAGGGCCTTCGACTGAAGCTTTCTTT.

The chain carries TRBV7-2 and TRBJ1-2, with a possible D match to TRBD1 (5 bases). This CDR3 is built from 16 residues. The germline CDR1 and CDR2 sequences are SGHTA and FQGNSA. V was trimmed by 1 base and J by 2 bases, leaving 14 bases between them. The CDR3 nucleotides read TGTGCCAGCAGCTTAGATGTAGGGGCGTTAAACTATGGCTACACCTTC. Protein sequence: CASSLDVGALNYGYTF.

The chain employs TRBV19 and TRBJ2-3, with D maybe TRBD2 (6 bases). Germline CDR1 reads LNHDA; CDR2 reads SQIVND (reference sequence). CDR3 length equals 13 residues. V was clipped by 11 bases and J by 5 bases, with 17 bases between them. The CDR3 DNA reads as TGTGCCGCGTCCGGACTATTCGGAGATACGCAGTATTTT. Its translation: CAASGLFGDTQYF. Based on the CDR3 plus reference TRBV19 and TRBJ2-3, the full variable domain is DGGITQSPKYLFRKEGQNVTLSCEQNLNHDAMYWYRQDPGQGLRLIYYSQIVNDFQKGDIAEGYSVSREKKESFPLTVTSAQKNPTAFYLCAASGLFGDTQYFGPGTRLTVL.